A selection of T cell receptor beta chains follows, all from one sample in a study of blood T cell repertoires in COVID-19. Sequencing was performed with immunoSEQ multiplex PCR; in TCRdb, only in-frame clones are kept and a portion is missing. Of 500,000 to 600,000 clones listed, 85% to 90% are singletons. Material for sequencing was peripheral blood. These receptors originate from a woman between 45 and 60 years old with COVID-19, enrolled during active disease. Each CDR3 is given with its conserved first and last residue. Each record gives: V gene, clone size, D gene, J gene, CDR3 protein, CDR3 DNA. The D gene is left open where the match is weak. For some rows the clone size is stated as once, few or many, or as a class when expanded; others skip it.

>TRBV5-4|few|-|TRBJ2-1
CASSLDSYNEQFF
TGTGCCAGCAGCTTGGACAGTTACAATGAGCAGTTCTTC
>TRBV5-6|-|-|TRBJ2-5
CASSLVWVQETQYF
TGTGCCAGCAGCCTAGTCTGGGTCCAAGAGACCCAGTACTTC
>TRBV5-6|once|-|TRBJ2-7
CASSEGAYEQYF
TGTGCCAGCAGCGAAGGGGCCTACGAGCAGTACTTC
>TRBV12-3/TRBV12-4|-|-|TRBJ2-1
CASTTDSYNEQFF
TGTGCCAGCACCACGGACAGCTACAATGAGCAGTTCTTC
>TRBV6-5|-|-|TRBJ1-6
CASSPDLGSSPLHF
TGTGCCAGCAGCCCCGACCTAGGGAGTTCACCCCTCCACTTT
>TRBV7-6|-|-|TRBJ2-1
CASSSGGWAYNEQFF
TGTGCCAGCAGCTCAGGGGGGTGGGCCTACAATGAGCAGTTCTTC
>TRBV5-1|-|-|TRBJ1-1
CASSAGGSGGTEAFF
TGCGCCAGCAGCGCGGGCGGGAGCGGCGGCACTGAAGCTTTCTTT
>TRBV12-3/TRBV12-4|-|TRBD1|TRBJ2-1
CASRQTGHEQFF
TGTGCCAGCAGACAGACAGGGCATGAGCAGTTCTTC
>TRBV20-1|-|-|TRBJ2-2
CSASHRAGELFF
TGCAGTGCTAGTCACAGGGCCGGGGAGCTGTTTTTT
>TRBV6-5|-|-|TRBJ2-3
CASSGTQPTDTQYF
TGTGCCAGCTCCGGGACTCAACCCACAGATACGCAGTATTTT
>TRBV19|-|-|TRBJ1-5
CASRQQGAAQPQHF
TGTGCCAGTAGGCAACAGGGTGCTGCGCAGCCCCAGCATTTT
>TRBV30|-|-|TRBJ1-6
CAWSTGSSYNSPLHF
TGTGCCTGGAGTACCGGGAGCTCCTATAATTCACCCCTCCACTTT
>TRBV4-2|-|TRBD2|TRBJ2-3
CASSQEGIAGVDTQYF
TGTGCCAGCAGCCAAGAGGGGATAGCGGGGGTGGATACGCAGTATTTT
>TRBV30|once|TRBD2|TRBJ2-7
CAWSTLTSGPEQYF
TGTGCCTGGAGTACATTGACTAGCGGGCCCGAGCAGTACTTC
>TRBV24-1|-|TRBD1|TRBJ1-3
CATSGDRRLNSGNTIYF
TGTGCCACCAGTGGGGACAGACGTTTGAACTCTGGAAACACCATATATTTT
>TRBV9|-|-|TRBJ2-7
CASSPPSGKGVPYEQYF
TGTGCCAGCAGCCCCCCCTCAGGGAAGGGGGTCCCCTACGAGCAGTACTTC
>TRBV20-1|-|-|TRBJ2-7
CSASIADYEQYF
TGCAGTGCTAGTATCGCGGACTACGAGCAGTACTTC
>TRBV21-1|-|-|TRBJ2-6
CASSKRAIFRGTGLRGANVLTF
TGTGCCAGCAGCAAAAGGGCTATCTTCAGGGGGACAGGCCTTAGGGGGGCCAACGTCCTGACTTTC
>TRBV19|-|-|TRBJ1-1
CASTKKESEAFF
TGTGCCAGTACCAAGAAAGAGAGTGAAGCTTTCTTT
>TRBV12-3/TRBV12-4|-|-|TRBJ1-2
CASSPRVFDGYTF
TGTGCCAGCAGCCCCAGGGTTTTCGACGGCTACACCTTC
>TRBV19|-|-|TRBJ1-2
CASMQVGIDGYTF
TGTGCCAGTATGCAGGTCGGGATTGACGGCTACACCTTC
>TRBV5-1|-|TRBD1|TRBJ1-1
CASSFGTGVGRNTEAFF
TGCGCCAGCAGCTTCGGGACAGGGGTCGGTAGGAACACTGAAGCTTTCTTT
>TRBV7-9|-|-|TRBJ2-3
CASSLGESSTDTQYF
TGTGCCAGCAGCTTAGGAGAATCTTCCACAGATACGCAGTATTTT
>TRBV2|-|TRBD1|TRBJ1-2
CASRSDRGGYGYTF
TGTGCCAGCAGGTCGGACAGGGGGGGCTATGGCTACACCTTC
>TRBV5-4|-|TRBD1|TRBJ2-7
CASSLGTGGSVRQYF
TGTGCCAGCAGCTTAGGGACAGGGGGCTCGGTACGGCAGTACTTC
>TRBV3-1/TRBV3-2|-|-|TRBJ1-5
CASSQGGTPEPQHF
TGTGCCAGCAGCCAAGGAGGTACCCCGGAGCCCCAGCATTTT
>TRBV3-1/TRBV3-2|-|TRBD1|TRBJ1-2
CASSRDRGHGYTF
TGTGCCAGCAGCCGAGACAGGGGGCATGGCTACACCTTC
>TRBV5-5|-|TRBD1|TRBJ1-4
CASSPTGGENEKLFF
TGTGCCAGCAGCCCCACAGGGGGCGAGAATGAAAAACTGTTTTTT
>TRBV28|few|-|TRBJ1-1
CASSIHQEAVEAFF
TGTGCCAGCAGTATACATCAGGAGGCAGTGGAAGCTTTCTTT
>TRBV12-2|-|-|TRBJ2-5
CASRYQGARQETQYF
TGTGCAAGTCGCTACCAGGGGGCGAGACAAGAGACCCAGTACTTC
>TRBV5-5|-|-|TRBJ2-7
CASSWGPGPYEQYF
TGTGCCAGCAGCTGGGGCCCAGGACCTTACGAGCAGTACTTC
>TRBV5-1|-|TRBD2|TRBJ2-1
CASSLAVGAAGGLNEQFF
TGCGCCAGCAGCTTGGCTGTAGGCGCGGCGGGGGGGCTCAATGAGCAGTTCTTC
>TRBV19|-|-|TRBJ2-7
CASSIDRNYEQYF
TGTGCCAGTAGTATAGACAGAAACTACGAGCAGTACTTC
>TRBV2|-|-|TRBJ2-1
CATSASAGYNEQFF
TGTGCAACCAGTGCCAGCGCTGGGTACAATGAGCAGTTCTTC
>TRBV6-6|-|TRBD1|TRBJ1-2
CASKGGTGYTF
TGTGCCAGCAAAGGGGGCACTGGCTACACCTTC
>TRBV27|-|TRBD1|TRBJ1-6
CASSAYPPGTGNSPLHF
TGTGCCAGCAGTGCATACCCTCCCGGGACAGGCAATTCACCCCTCCACTTT
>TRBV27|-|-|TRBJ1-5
CASSLSRAHQPQHF
TGTGCCAGCAGTTTAAGCAGGGCCCATCAGCCCCAGCATTTT
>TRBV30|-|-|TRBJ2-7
CAWSTGSEQYF
TGTGCCTGGAGTACGGGGTCCGAGCAGTACTTC
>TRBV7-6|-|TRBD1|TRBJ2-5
CASSPGQAAGTQYF
TGTGCCAGCAGCCCTGGACAGGCCGCAGGGACCCAGTACTTC
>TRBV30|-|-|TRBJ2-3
CAWSARWAGPTDTQYF
TGTGCCTGGAGTGCCCGCTGGGCGGGGCCCACAGATACGCAGTATTTT
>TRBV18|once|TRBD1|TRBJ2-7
CASSSKDRGSYEQYF
TGTGCCAGCTCCTCGAAGGACAGGGGGTCCTACGAGCAGTACTTC
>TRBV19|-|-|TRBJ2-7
CASSPGLQGHEQYF
TGTGCCAGTAGCCCGGGACTCCAGGGCCACGAGCAGTACTTC
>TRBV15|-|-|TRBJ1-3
CATSRDYARGAGNTIYF
TGTGCCACCAGCAGAGATTACGCCAGGGGAGCCGGAAACACCATATATTTT